This is a list of T cell receptor beta chains from one sample in a study of T cells in Graves' hyperthyroidism and ophthalmopathy. TCRdb fed the multiplex PCR reads into MiXCR, producing one record per CDR3 protein. This sample has some 180,000 distinct CDR3 sequences, with about a sixth found just once. The source material was blood. These receptors were taken from a woman between 50 and 59 years old with Graves' hyperthyroidism. CDR3s include the opening cysteine and the closing phenylalanine or tryptophan. Not every row has a clone size; where given, it reads once, few, many or a size class.

CDR3aa: CASSQDEQGNTIYF; j_gene: TRBJ1-3; abundance: -; v_gene: TRBV3-1
CDR3aa: CASSYTGQDSGNTIYF; j_gene: TRBJ1-3; abundance: many; v_gene: TRBV6-5
CDR3aa: CASSWEGYEQYF; j_gene: TRBJ2-7; abundance: -; v_gene: TRBV5-4
CDR3aa: CATSREQGYEQYF; j_gene: TRBJ2-7; abundance: many; v_gene: TRBV15
CDR3aa: CASSYGISLPGSPLHF; j_gene: TRBJ1-6; abundance: once; v_gene: TRBV6-5
CDR3aa: CASSQSGTYNEQFF; j_gene: TRBJ2-1; abundance: once; v_gene: TRBV7-9
CDR3aa: CASSLNGQGGETQYF; j_gene: TRBJ2-5; abundance: many; v_gene: TRBV7-3
CDR3aa: CASSQSFRGRGYTF; j_gene: TRBJ1-2; abundance: many; v_gene: TRBV3-1
CDR3aa: CASAIWGSTTTDTQYF; j_gene: TRBJ2-3; abundance: many; v_gene: TRBV7-9
CDR3aa: CSARDRTGWAPLHF; j_gene: TRBJ1-6; abundance: many; v_gene: TRBV20-1
CDR3aa: CASSPEPMSTEAFF; j_gene: TRBJ1-1; abundance: many; v_gene: TRBV7-3
CDR3aa: CAGGERGVGNQPQHF; j_gene: TRBJ1-5; abundance: -; v_gene: TRBV28
CDR3aa: CASSLEGAGGYEQYF; j_gene: TRBJ2-7; abundance: many; v_gene: TRBV7-9
CDR3aa: CASSLGLAINEQFF; j_gene: TRBJ2-1; abundance: many; v_gene: TRBV7-9
CDR3aa: CASSPWTQRGEQFF; j_gene: TRBJ2-1; abundance: many; v_gene: TRBV7-9
CDR3aa: CASSLEGYYEQYF; j_gene: TRBJ2-7; abundance: many; v_gene: TRBV7-9
CDR3aa: CASSLAGSGTYYNEQFF; j_gene: TRBJ2-1; abundance: -; v_gene: TRBV5-1
CDR3aa: CASSLVRGMDNEQFF; j_gene: TRBJ2-1; abundance: many; v_gene: TRBV7-2
CDR3aa: CASSDQFRTGGPSAGANVLTF; j_gene: TRBJ2-6; abundance: few; v_gene: TRBV25-1
CDR3aa: CASSLGYGSTTEAFF; j_gene: TRBJ1-1; abundance: -; v_gene: TRBV7-6
CDR3aa: CASSLNLANEQFF; j_gene: TRBJ2-1; abundance: many; v_gene: TRBV11-2
CDR3aa: CASSIDRGRVDPQHF; j_gene: TRBJ1-5; abundance: many; v_gene: TRBV19
CDR3aa: CASSRDSYQETQYF; j_gene: TRBJ2-5; abundance: many; v_gene: TRBV14